This T cell receptor beta chain was documented in a study of blood T cells in healthy people across ages. Primers used in a second PCR of roughly 6 to 11 cycles were a sample-barcoded 5' primer and a J-beta primer mix. Each cDNA molecule carried a tag from a template-switch adaptor that contained 12 random nucleotides. MiXCR, run by TCRdb on the 5' RACE reads, gives a single entry per CDR3 protein. The sample has fewer than 2,000,000 distinct CDR3 sequences; roughly two fifths are singletons. Findings of the study overall: The study lacked donor CMV status, which possibly confounded expanded clonotype changes.

On this clonotype: Its antigen is not identified.

Sequencing was carried out using blood. This TCR derives from a human donor in good health.

CDR3 region: CASSGETRDTQYF. CDR3 coding DNA: TGTGCCAGCAGTGGGGAGACCCGAGATACGCAGTATTTT. This sequence joins TRBV6-5 and TRBJ2-3; possibly TRBD2 for D (5 bases). The V and J ends lost 5 bases and 5 bases respectively, with 11 bases between them. This CDR3 comprises 13 residues. Germline V gene lookup returns CDR1 MNHEY and CDR2 SVGAGI.